These T cell receptor beta chains were read from a single sample in a study of blood T cells in healthy people across ages. TCRdb called the 5' RACE reads again in MiXCR, with one record for every CDR3 protein. The data contain around 900,000 distinct CDR3 sequences, about 51% of them singletons. The sequenced material came from blood. These receptor sequences come from a woman aged 55-70 years in good health. The CDR3 runs from the conserved cysteine through the conserved F or W. Fields, in order: CDR3 length, J gene, V gene, CDR3 protein.

16,TRBJ2-5,TRBV7-2,CASSLALAGGQETQYF
15,TRBJ1-5,TRBV5-1,CASSPAGYSNQPQHF
18,TRBJ1-1,TRBV4-3,CASSQDLYGSLEDTEAFF
15,TRBJ2-6,TRBV3-1,CASSQQASGANVLTF
13,NA,TRBV3-1,CASSQGREGEQYF
17,TRBJ1-6,TRBV4-1,CASSQQGASSYNSPLHF
15,TRBJ1-2,TRBV4-3,CASSQDLPGGYGYTF
17,NA,TRBV28,CASSLRSRRNLRETQYF
14,TRBJ2-7,TRBV27,CATRRSLGTYEQYF
14,TRBJ1-6,TRBV5-4,CASSLNRDMSPLHF
14,TRBJ2-4,TRBV30,CAWSQGRAKNIQYF
14,TRBJ2-7,TRBV4-1,CASSQVGSLGEQYF
12,TRBJ2-5,TRBV29-1,CSVVTGGETQYF
16,TRBJ2-1,TRBV6-2/TRBV6-3,CASTSSPGAPYNEQFF
18,TRBJ2-3,TRBV6-2/TRBV6-3,CASSSLPYGPTDTDTQYF
15,TRBJ2-1,TRBV28,CASSPRTYNYNEQFF
12,TRBJ1-4,TRBV29-1,CSVEAGPKELFF
15,TRBJ2-7,TRBV14,CASSRSVAGGSEQYF
14,TRBJ1-4,TRBV20-1,CSARVGPANEKLFF
16,TRBJ2-5,TRBV28,CASSLVGAGVEETQYF
13,TRBJ2-1,TRBV7-2,CASSVGWLNEQFF
14,TRBJ1-2,TRBV27,CASSPGQRGYGYTF
16,TRBJ1-4,TRBV28,CASSPIGGARGEKLFF
22,TRBJ2-1,TRBV12-3/TRBV12-4,CASSSWTGWGLAGGRSYNEQFF
14,TRBJ2-1,TRBV6-5,CASSLGRAGDEQFF
17,TRBJ2-1,TRBV20-1,CSAREVGGLPSYNEQFF
15,TRBJ2-1,TRBV4-2,CASSQGSSRGDEQFF